The present entry profiles one T cell receptor beta chain with its context. Its binding antigen is unknown. No much larger clone exists at a distance of one base, and base qualities are not known. TCRbeta CDR3 regions were amplified from genomic DNA by means of the immunoSEQ Assay, a bias-controlled multiplex PCR. The published analysis was carried out like this. Nucleated cell counts per sample were estimated from amplification of reference gene primers within the assay. Sequence reads were collapsed and filtered to measure the absolute abundance of every unique TCRbeta CDR3 rearrangement. Productive Simpson clonality was computed per sample as the square root of Simpson's diversity index over productive rearrangements. TCRdb holds this immuneACCESS table with in-frame rearrangements only. Some clones are missing; in checked studies, unresolved V genes explain under half, and the rest has no known cause. That table gives V, J and clone size, and the DNA gave D and trimming. Across this sample there are 150,000 to 200,000 clones, with 89% seen only once. Roughly 0.77% of the sample is taken by the ten largest.

In the prospective study, participants were roughly 18 to 89 years old, resided in about two dozen geographic areas of the United States, and were enrolled through a virtual design. In the prospective study, participants were assigned to cohorts based on the clinical history participants reported in a screening survey and a study questionnaire. Recovered participants in ImmuneRACE Cohort 3 were defined as having two consecutive negative NP/OP PCR tests, clearance from a healthcare professional, or resolution of symptoms. In the prospective study, whole blood, serum and a nasopharyngeal or oropharyngeal swab were collected from each participant by mobile phlebotomists. Additional blood draws and questionnaires over an approximately two-month period could optionally be provided by prospective study participants. Prospective study blood samples were shipped either frozen or at room temperature before DNA extraction.

The CDR1 and CDR2 encoded by the germline V gene are LGHNA and YSLEER. The cysteine opens and the phenylalanine closes a CDR3 of 13 amino acids. The kept DNA is CDR3 alone, 39 bases in frame from the first base. Clipping removes 0 bases from V and 8 bases from J, with 1 as the unmatched junction base count. The sample is drawn from a study of blood T cell repertoires in COVID-19 (dated by TCRdb to about 2020). Study-wide context: Samples from collaborators originated in the United States, Italy and Spain and spanned both the acute and convalescent phases of COVID-19. The repertoires were released in a freely available public database meant as a resource for research on the immune response to SARS-CoV-2. The prospective study material was composed of cDNA or gDNA derived from T cells, B-cell-depleted T cells, or PBMCs. Where available, HLA class I and class II types were obtained from metadata supplied by the sample provider rather than from assay-based typing. Nearly every sample came with metadata listing a de-identified subject ID, COVID-19 status, age in years and sex. The samples were drawn from two sources: the first 160 participants of the ongoing ImmuneRACE study, and about 1,300 subjects contributed by 6 global collaborators. The dataset comprised deeply sampled blood TCRbeta repertoires from subjects exposed to, actively infected with, or recovered from COVID-19.

Overall study outcomes, separate from this receptor: The amount of clinical and demographic metadata varied by source and participant and was provided uncurated.

This chain is built from TRBV4-3 and TRBJ2-1, and 7 junctional nucleotides match TRBD2. This clonotype originated in a woman younger than 35 who had recovered from COVID-19. The sample consisted of PBMCs or T cells enriched from blood (not recorded which). The DNA is as follows: TGCGCCAGCAGCCAAGAACGGGGGGATGAGCAGTTCTTC. Its translation reads: CASSQERGDEQFF.